This is a list of T cell receptor beta chains from one sample in a study of Ad26.COV2.S vaccination and SARS-CoV-2 variants. Measured with immunoSEQ multiplex PCR; TCRdb has only the in-frame clones, and not every one. The data show roughly 680,000 clones, roughly 90% seen once. Source: peripheral blood, taken in a trial of Ad26.COV2.S vaccine versus placebo. The receptors originated from a person aged 18-60 years who received the Ad26.COV2.S COVID-19 vaccine or a placebo. Both conserved end residues are part of each CDR3. The D gene is left open where the match is weak. Clone sizes are given selectively: once, few, many, or a class where the clone is expanded.

d_call j_call v_call clone_size cdr3_aa
NA TRBJ1-6 TRBV12-3/TRBV12-4 NA CASSLGRSSPLHF
NA TRBJ1-4 TRBV3-1/TRBV3-2 NA CASSQGSREKLFF
TRBD1 TRBJ2-5 TRBV10-3 NA CAISVPGQQETQYF
NA TRBJ2-7 TRBV19 NA CASSQGREQYF
TRBD1 TRBJ2-1 TRBV24-1 NA CATRGQEYNEQFF
TRBD2 TRBJ2-3 TRBV13 NA CASSPISSPGLVLSDTQYF
NA TRBJ2-2 TRBV29-1 NA CSGGVSGNTGELFF
TRBD2 TRBJ2-1 TRBV24-1 NA CATSDLQRGLDSYNEQFF
NA TRBJ1-2 TRBV11-2 once CASSLVGGFGYTF
NA TRBJ1-4 TRBV7-9 NA CASSLGRVGEKLFF
NA TRBJ1-3 TRBV9 NA CASSVESGVRGNTIYF
TRBD1 TRBJ1-4 TRBV29-1 few CSVAGTDEKLFF
NA TRBJ2-1 TRBV25-1 NA CASSAQVGGRGGYEQFF
NA TRBJ2-3 TRBV24-1 NA CATSDPMIRTDTQYF
TRBD1 TRBJ2-1 TRBV24-1 NA CATSVGRQGKRGEQFF
NA TRBJ2-7 TRBV2 NA CASSESLHTASSYEQYF
NA TRBJ2-2 TRBV19 NA CASTSTATGELFF
TRBD1 TRBJ1-2 TRBV5-6 NA CASSLLQGAHYGYTF
NA TRBJ2-5 TRBV21-1 NA CASSKDPDREETQYF
TRBD2 TRBJ2-1 TRBV2 NA CASSVILAGVDNEQFF
TRBD1 TRBJ2-4 TRBV29-1 once CSVAGQGAENIQYF
NA TRBJ2-5 TRBV7-7 NA CASSQGGTPQETQYF
NA TRBJ2-5 TRBV7-9 once CASSQEGETQYF
NA TRBJ2-7 TRBV14 NA CASSARQVSEQYF
NA TRBJ2-5 TRBV21-1 NA CASTPTGGRETQYF
NA TRBJ1-3 TRBV7-9 NA CASSLGDGNTIYF
TRBD1 TRBJ2-7 TRBV27 once CASSSTPTGFDEQYF
NA TRBJ2-2 TRBV9 NA CASSVDLMGVNTGELFF
NA TRBJ2-1 TRBV27 NA CASSFVGHITNEQFF
NA TRBJ2-5 TRBV18 NA CASSPRGLRETQYF
TRBD2 TRBJ2-5 TRBV29-1 NA CSVKRGQETQYF
NA TRBJ2-5 TRBV19 NA CASSIQLEGQETQYF